This TCR beta chain was profiled in a study of T cell repertoires in cytomegalovirus infection. Background on the study: Recently identified HLA-C-restricted and well-studied HLA-B-restricted CMV epitopes were used. A matching HLA type, together with CMV infection, was signaled by public TCR beta signatures.

Each CDR3 protein gets one entry after TCRdb re-called the reads with MiXCR. The sample includes fewer than 650,000 distinct CDR3 sequences, 40% of them seen just once. As for this clonotype: Its antigen is still unknown.

The CDR3 is made up of 14 amino acids. Germline CDR1 is MGHRA and CDR2 is YSYEKL. The germline V and J ends were trimmed by 1 base and 5 bases, with 11 bases remaining between them. This chain connects TRBV4-1 to TRBJ2-5; D might be TRBD1 (5 bases). Material: cultured PBMCs, obtained from culture after CMV antigen stimulation. The source is a human donor in good health (CMV status not recorded). Some clones in this sample may be carry-over from other donors' samples. The CDR3 reads CASSQAQGRETQYF. The CDR3 nucleotides read TGCGCCAGCAGCCAAGCTCAGGGCCGCGAGACCCAGTACTTC.